The present TCR beta chain was sequenced within a study of T cells in Graves' hyperthyroidism and ophthalmopathy. Whole-study findings and limits: Expanded thyroid clonotypes (above 0.001) were mostly also found in blood.

Active moderate-to-severe ophthalmopathy, Clinical Activity Score at least 3, NOSPECS at least 4, under 3 months' duration. Thyroid ultrasound, orbital computed tomography, clinical symptoms, and serum thyroxine and TRAb underpinned diagnoses. It was RNA transcripts that yielded the amplified TCR beta CDR3 regions. An initial round of RT-PCR targeting the TCR CDR3 relied on the HTBI primer set. Via MiXCR, TCRdb re-called the multiplex PCR reads, giving one row per CDR3 protein. Found here are hundreds of thousands of distinct CDR3 sequences, 15% to 20% of them singletons; the top ten hold about half. This clonotype was counted between two and nine times. As yet, its antigen is unknown. The TCR comes from a man aged 35-49 years with Graves' ophthalmopathy. Sequenced: blood.

The CDR3 nucleotides are TGTGCCAGCAGCCTAGTGGGTGGCCGGGGTGAGCAGTTCTTC. This codes for CASSLVGGRGEQFF. This chain uses TRBV7-9 with TRBJ2-1, with D maybe TRBD2 (5 bases). Trimming stripped 5 bases from V and 9 bases from J, with 17 bases between. Germline V gene sequence: CDR1 SEHNR, CDR2 FQNEAQ (reference sequence). The CDR3 consists of 14 residues.